This TCR beta chain was profiled in a study of T cell clusters in autoimmune cytopenias. The CDR3 extends over 15 amino acids. The V gene's germline CDR1 is KGHDR and CDR2 SFDVKD. Multiplex touch-down PCR amplified TRB using TRB-A and TRB-B pools in one tube. TCRdb reprocessed the multiplex PCR reads; each CDR3 protein has one entry and no DNA is given. The table lists approximately 11,000 distinct CDR3 sequences. TRB was amplified from approximately 250 ng of peripheral blood genomic DNA per sample. The same specimen was also included in a second study, on T cell repertoires in aging, cancer and after chemotherapy.

The clonotype was recovered from a human donor in good health. The chain uses TRBV24-1 and TRBJ1-4. Sequenced sample: peripheral blood. CDR3 sequence: CATSDREETNEKLFF.